This T cell receptor (beta chain) was obtained from a study of Tregs in tolerant kidney transplant recipients. Unstimulated regulatory T cells (CD4+CD25+CD127-), CD4+CD25- non-regulatory cells, CD4 and CD8 cells were FACS-sorted from thawed PBMCs. Profiled with immunoSEQ multiplex PCR; TCRdb holds only in-frame clones, not every one. This table has about 15,000 clones, around nine tenths appearing once. The CDR3 covers 14 residues. Per germline, CDR1 GTSNPN and CDR2 SVGIG (reference sequence). Trimming at V came to 5 bases and at J to 3 bases, leaving 7 bases not matched to a gene. The rearrangement links TRBV30 to TRBJ2-1, with TRBD1 identical over 7 bases. The sample consisted of CD8+ T cells from blood. The origin of this receptor is a human donor in good health. CDR3 protein: CAWDRDSDYNEQFF. CDR3 in DNA: TGTGCCTGGGACCGGGACAGTGACTACAATGAGCAGTTCTTC.